The rows below give T cell receptor beta chains drawn from one sample of a study of CD8 T cells in ankylosing spondylitis. Each CDR3 protein gets one entry after TCRdb re-called the 5' RACE reads with MiXCR. The table records 200,000 to 250,000 distinct CDR3 sequences, more than 25% of them present only once. The sequencing input was blood, either unsorted or a sorted T cell fraction (not recorded which). These receptors all come from a male donor with ankylosing spondylitis or in good health (not recorded which). The conserved cysteine and the conserved F or W are not part of the CDR3 here. Clone size is shown for a subset of rows, as once, few, many or a class of expanded clone.

NA TRBJ2-1 TRBV24-1 ATRDSGRAIEQF
many TRBJ2-1 TRBV11-2 ASSLGGSTEQF
few TRBJ2-5 TRBV29-1 SVAVGLARETQY
many TRBJ2-5 TRBV29-1 SVDRGSETQY
NA TRBJ2-1 TRBV20-1 SAPQGAYNEQF
NA TRBJ2-7 TRBV29-1 SVGSGQGYEQY
few TRBJ2-1 TRBV29-1 SVDLDRSYNEQF
many TRBJ1-1 TRBV9 ASSVVPGGRNTEAF
many TRBJ2-1 TRBV18 ASSPPGWNEQF
NA TRBJ1-6 TRBV20-1 SATTGTRYNSPLH
few TRBJ2-5 TRBV29-1 SVEPGEKETQY
many TRBJ2-5 TRBV12-3/TRBV12-4 ASMGGEETQY
NA TRBJ1-1 TRBV29-1 SASGWNTEAF
many TRBJ2-1 TRBV11-2 ASSFLGASYNEQF
many TRBJ1-2 TRBV5-1 ASSSAPGSGYT
many TRBJ2-2 TRBV18 ASSPLRMNTGELF
many TRBJ2-3 TRBV12-5 ASGWRLDPTGDTQY
NA TRBJ1-1 TRBV20-1 SAREVQGVSEAF
NA TRBJ2-4 TRBV29-1 SVEIVGAQNIQY
many TRBJ2-1 TRBV20-1 SARDASGNYNEQF
many TRBJ2-5 TRBV7-7 ASSLGGLATETQY
NA TRBJ2-7 TRBV29-1 SVGGSYEQY
many TRBJ2-3 TRBV7-8 ASSLDSDTQY
many TRBJ2-6 TRBV7-3 ASSSSGTVSGANVLT
NA TRBJ2-3 TRBV7-7 ASSQGASGPSTDTQY
NA TRBJ2-3 TRBV7-9 ASSPDLNQY
many TRBJ2-2 TRBV12-3/TRBV12-4 ASSFARNTGELF
NA TRBJ2-7 TRBV29-1 SVAHNSYEQY
many TRBJ2-5 TRBV7-2 ASSVKKGGVPQY
many TRBJ2-2 TRBV20-1 SARPGGASGELF
many TRBJ2-1 TRBV2 ASTRNNEQF
many TRBJ2-3 TRBV20-1 SARDQPDTQY
many TRBJ1-5 TRBV5-1 ASSLGENQPQH
NA TRBJ1-2 TRBV12-3/TRBV12-4 ASSLSGGSPGYT
many TRBJ2-1 TRBV3-1 ASSLQTGGRARYEQF
NA TRBJ2-7 TRBV7-2 ASSLERSYEQY
NA TRBJ2-3 TRBV5-1 ASRDGSTDTQY
NA TRBJ2-6 TRBV9 ASSVGGGSPGANVLT
NA TRBJ2-1 TRBV5-1 ASSLPTLTLDNEQF
many TRBJ1-2 TRBV25-1 ASSGDRGYGYT